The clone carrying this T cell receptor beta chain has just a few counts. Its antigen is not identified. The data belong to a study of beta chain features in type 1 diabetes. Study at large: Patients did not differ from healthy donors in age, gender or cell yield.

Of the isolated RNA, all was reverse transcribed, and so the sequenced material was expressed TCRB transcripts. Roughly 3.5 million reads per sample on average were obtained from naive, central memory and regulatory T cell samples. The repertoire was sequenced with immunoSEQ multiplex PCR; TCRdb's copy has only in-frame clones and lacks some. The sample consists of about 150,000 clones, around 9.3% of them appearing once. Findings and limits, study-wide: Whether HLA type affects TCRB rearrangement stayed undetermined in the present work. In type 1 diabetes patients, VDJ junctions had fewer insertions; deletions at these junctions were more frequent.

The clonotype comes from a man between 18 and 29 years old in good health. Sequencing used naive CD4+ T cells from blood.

The CDR3 DNA sequence: TGTGCCAGCAGTATGGGACAGGCCTACGAGCAGTACTTC. This sequence encodes CASSMGQAYEQYF. This chain connects TRBV6-5 to TRBJ2-7; 8 bases match TRBD1. The CDR3 covers 13 residues. Germline V CDR1 and CDR2: MNHEY, SVGAGI. V lost 5 bases to trimming and J lost 2 bases; unmatched junction nucleotides: 2.